This T cell receptor (beta chain) was obtained from a study of blood T cell repertoires in COVID-19. Study details: COVID-19 samples collected from the United States, Italy and Spain covered acute and convalescent phases. T cells, B-cell-depleted T cells, or PBMCs provided the cDNA or gDNA that served as material.

Germline CDR1 MDHEN, CDR2 SYDVKM. The ends were cut back, 8 bases at V and 1 base at J, with 14 bases in the middle. This CDR3 contains 14 residues. In the source study's methods: Estimation of nucleated cell counts was performed using reference gene primer amplification. The protocol was immunoSEQ multiplex PCR, while the TCRdb copy is restricted to in-frame clones and leaves out a portion. V, J and clone size are taken as reported in that table, and D and trimming were inferred from the DNA itself. This table holds some 62,000 clones, around 85% found once. Sequenced sample: peripheral blood. The sequence derives from a man aged 60 to 75 with acute or convalescent COVID-19. The chain carries TRBV28 and TRBJ1-1; TRBD1 is a possible D gene (5 bases). The CDR3 reads CASVSHRQNTEAFF. The CDR3 coding sequence is TGTGCCAGCGTCTCCCACAGGCAGAACACTGAAGCTTTCTTT.